This T cell receptor beta chain was retrieved from a study of radiation and T cells in renal cell carcinoma (dated by TCRdb to about 2020). With respect to the entire study: The samples were drawn from a clinical trial, where primary renal cell carcinomas were treated with 15 Gy of stereotactic body radiation therapy and then removed by nephrectomy 4 weeks afterward. A total of around 50 samples underwent TCR beta sequencing, made up of about 26 tumors and approximately 27 peripheral blood samples. In the approximately 57 samples combined, around 3.7 million unique CDR3 nucleotide sequences were found, encoding roughly 2.5 million unique CDR3 amino acid sequences. Results the study describes overall, beyond this receptor: Blood repertoire dynamics were not followed beyond 4 weeks after treatment. An increase in top tumor clonotypes in blood was observed from baseline to 2 weeks post-radiation, followed by contraction by 4 weeks, which was taken to suggest transient expansion of tumor-resident clones. Because pretreatment tumor biopsies were not available, the study could not determine whether clonotypes were already present within the tumor at baseline. The single-armed trial design could not address effects of radiation dose or scheduling on the TCR repertoire.

Reading from cysteine to phenylalanine, the CDR3 counts 14 amino acids. Left in the record is the CDR3 DNA by itself, 42 bases read in frame from the first base. Taken from the germline V gene, the CDR1 and CDR2 loops are MDHEN and SYDVKM. Cut back by 6 bases and 1 base, the V and J ends lie 12 bases apart. Following the manufacturer's recommendations, the immunoSEQ kit was used to generate TCR beta libraries from genomic DNA. Library preparation used a first multiplex PCR with proprietary primers, then a second PCR adding unique barcodes, with bead cleanups after each round. A kit-provided positive control reaction and a negative control reaction were included in every sample batch. The final libraries were assessed on an Agilent 4200 TapeStation D1000 ScreenTape, pooled by volume, and quantified by qPCR. An Illumina NextSeq500 fitted with a MidOutput 150-cycle cartridge performed the sequencing, running 156 Read1 cycles and 15 Index1 cycles with the kit's custom primers. The pooled library was loaded at 1.0 pM, and roughly 20% PhiX control was spiked in. As for the authors' bioinformatics: Vendor-processed data were analyzed in R, with a clonotype defined as all T cells sharing the same CDR3 nucleotide sequence. For clone abundance analyses, frequencies were normalized to the 10,000 most abundant clones in each sample. Public T cell clones, averaging fewer than five per sample, were removed before analysis. Tumor-enriched clonotypes and baseline blood-enriched clonotypes were defined as those with an abundance difference of at least 32-fold between compartments. A beta-binomial differential abundance model was used to identify clonotypes that expanded or contracted between blood time points. Tumor-blood repertoire similarity was measured with the Baroni-Urbani and Buser coefficient, and groups were compared using two-tailed Wilcoxon tests in R. What TCRdb holds here is the immuneACCESS table cut down to in-frame rearrangements. Part of the clones is not present; checked against another copy, under half of the missing clones reflect an unresolved V gene, and the others are unexplained. V and J calls and clone size are copied from that table; D and trimming were computed from the DNA. Within this sample are about 130,000 clones, with roughly four fifths of them counted one time only. Clones ranked in the top ten supply 1.5% to 2% of the sample.

Comments on this clone: No cognate antigen has been identified for it. No base-level quality is on record; no much larger clone is a single base apart.

The time point label here, explained by the study, means: blood 2 weeks post-SBRT. The treatment or condition label corresponds to: 15 Gy SBRT to primary tumor, nephrectomy 4 weeks later. To follow tumor-enriched clonotypes, peripheral blood was collected serially from radiation-treated patients at baseline and again at 2 weeks and 4 weeks after SBRT. All patients had renal cell carcinoma with clear cell pathology. The QIAamp DNA Blood Mini Kit (Qiagen) was used to prepare genomic DNA for TCR sequencing. Samples were included in the analyses only if all quality control checks were passed. The chain employs TRBV28 and TRBJ1-1; no D gene can be assigned with confidence. The receptor was derived from a woman in her sixties with renal cell carcinoma. The input for sequencing was blood, taken from a patient whose treatment included radiotherapy and nephrectomy. Here the CDR3 is given as CASSPTLGNTEAFF. The DNA sequence is given as TGTGCCAGCAGCCCCACACTGGGGAACACTGAAGCTTTCTTT.